This TCR beta chain was recovered during a study of response to subunit inactivated influenza vaccine (dated by TCRdb to between 2017 and 2018). Describing the broader study: To follow how T cells responded to a trivalent subunit inactivated influenza vaccine, the researchers relied on deep quantitative profiling of the T cell receptor repertoire. What the research found in general, with its limitations: It was suggested by the authors that each seasonal influenza vaccination may recruit only a limited number of new T cells.

This clonotype was seen ten or more times. No cognate antigen has been identified for it. Base qualities are not provided; no much larger clone lies one nucleotide away. Taken from cysteine to phenylalanine, the CDR3 has 13 residues. The sequence is cut down to CDR3 DNA, 39 bases in frame from base 1. Between the V and J ends, shortened by 6 bases and 5 bases respectively, the junction contains 13 bases. CDR1 and CDR2 are drawn from the germline V gene (reference sequence): SEHNR, FQNEAQ. Library prep was done by RT-PCR. The data were produced on an Illumina HiSeq 2500. TCRdb itself trimmed the public reads at Q25 with fastp, ran MiXCR and retained productive beta chains. Each entry is one CDR3 protein sequence, shown with its most common DNA and genes. This sample lists under 550,000 distinct CDR3 sequences; around 7.7% were detected once. The ten largest make up about an eighth of the sample.

The clonotype was recovered from a man between 50 and 75 years old who received an inactivated influenza vaccine. Donor details come from another sample of the same person, matched by shared clones. Sample: PBMCs from blood, taken 23 to 25 months after vaccination. Recombination joined TRBV7-9 with TRBJ2-5, with TRBD2 as a weak D call on 6 bases. The encoded CDR3 is CASRSGGRETQYF. The DNA is as follows: TGTGCCAGCAGGTCCGGGGGTCGGGAGACCCAGTACTTC.